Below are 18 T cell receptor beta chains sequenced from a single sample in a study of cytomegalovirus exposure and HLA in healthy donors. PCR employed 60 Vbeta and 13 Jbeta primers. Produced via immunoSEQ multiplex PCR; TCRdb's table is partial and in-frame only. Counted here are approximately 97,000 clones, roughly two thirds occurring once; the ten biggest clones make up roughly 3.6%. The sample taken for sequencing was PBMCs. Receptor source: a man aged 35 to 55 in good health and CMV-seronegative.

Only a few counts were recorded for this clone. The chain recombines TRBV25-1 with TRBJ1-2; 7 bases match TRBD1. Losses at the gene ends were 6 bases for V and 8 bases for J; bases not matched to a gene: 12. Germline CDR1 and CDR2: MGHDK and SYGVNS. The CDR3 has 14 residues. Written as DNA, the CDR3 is TGTGCCAGCAGGCGAAAGACAGGGTTTTCCGGCTACACCTTC. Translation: CASRRKTGFSGYTF.

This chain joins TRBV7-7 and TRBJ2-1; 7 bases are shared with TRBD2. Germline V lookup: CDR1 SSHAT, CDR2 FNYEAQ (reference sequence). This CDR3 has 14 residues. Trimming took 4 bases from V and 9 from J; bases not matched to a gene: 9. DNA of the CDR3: TGTGCCAGCAGCTCCCGACGGGGGGACGGTGAGCAGTTCTTC. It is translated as CASSSRRGDGEQFF.

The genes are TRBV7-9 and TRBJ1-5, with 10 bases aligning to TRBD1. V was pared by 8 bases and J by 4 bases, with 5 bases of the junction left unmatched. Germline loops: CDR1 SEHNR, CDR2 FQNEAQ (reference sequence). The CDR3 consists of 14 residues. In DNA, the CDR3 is TGTGCCAGCGGGGGACAGGGGCTAAATCAGCCCCAGCATTTT. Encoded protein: CASGGQGLNQPQHF.

The CDR3 reads CASRGGQVSYEQYF. CDR3 DNA: TGTGCCAGCAGAGGGGGACAGGTCTCCTACGAGCAGTACTTC. This sequence joins TRBV2 and TRBJ2-7; TRBD1 aligns across 8 bases. The CDR3 has 14 residues. In germline, CDR1 is SNHLY, CDR2 FYNNEI. V gave up 6 bases and J gave up 0 bases; unmatched junction bases: 4.

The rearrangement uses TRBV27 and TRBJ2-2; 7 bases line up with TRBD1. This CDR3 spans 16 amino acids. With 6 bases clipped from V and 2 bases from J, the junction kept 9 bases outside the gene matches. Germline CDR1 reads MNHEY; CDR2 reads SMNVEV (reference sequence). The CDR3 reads CASRRAGTVNTGELFF. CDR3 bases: TGTGCCAGCAGGCGAGCCGGGACAGTAAACACCGGGGAGCTGTTTTTT.

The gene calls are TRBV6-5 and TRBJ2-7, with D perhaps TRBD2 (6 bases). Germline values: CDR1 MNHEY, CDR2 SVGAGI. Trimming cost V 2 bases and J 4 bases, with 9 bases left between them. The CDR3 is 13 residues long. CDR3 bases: TGTGCCAGCAGTTACGCCGGGGGTTACGAGCAGTACTTC. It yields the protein CASSYAGGYEQYF.

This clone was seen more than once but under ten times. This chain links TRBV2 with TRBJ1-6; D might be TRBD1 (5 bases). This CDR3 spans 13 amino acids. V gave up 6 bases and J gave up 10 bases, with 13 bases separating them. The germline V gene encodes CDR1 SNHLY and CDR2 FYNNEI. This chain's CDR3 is CASRRQGGSPLHF. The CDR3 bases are TGTGCCAGCAGGCGGCAGGGAGGGTCACCCCTCCACTTT.

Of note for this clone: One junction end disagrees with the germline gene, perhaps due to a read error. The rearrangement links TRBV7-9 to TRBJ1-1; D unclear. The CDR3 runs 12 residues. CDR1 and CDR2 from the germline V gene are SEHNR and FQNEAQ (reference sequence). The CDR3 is CSSSQERTEAFF. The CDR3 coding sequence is TGTTCCAGCAGCCAAGAGCGGACTGAAGCTTTCTTT.

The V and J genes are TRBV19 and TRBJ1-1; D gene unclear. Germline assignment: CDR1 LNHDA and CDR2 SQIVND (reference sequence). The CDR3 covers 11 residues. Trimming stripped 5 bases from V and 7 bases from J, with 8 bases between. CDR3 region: CASSRRGEAFF. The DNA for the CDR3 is TGTGCCAGTAGTCGTCGGGGTGAAGCTTTCTTT.

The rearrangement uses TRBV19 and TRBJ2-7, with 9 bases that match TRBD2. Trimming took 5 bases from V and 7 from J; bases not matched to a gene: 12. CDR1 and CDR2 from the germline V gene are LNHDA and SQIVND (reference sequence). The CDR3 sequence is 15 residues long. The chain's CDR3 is CASSLGLATLGEQYF. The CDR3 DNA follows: TGTGCCAGTAGTCTCGGACTAGCGACCTTGGGGGAGCAGTACTTC.

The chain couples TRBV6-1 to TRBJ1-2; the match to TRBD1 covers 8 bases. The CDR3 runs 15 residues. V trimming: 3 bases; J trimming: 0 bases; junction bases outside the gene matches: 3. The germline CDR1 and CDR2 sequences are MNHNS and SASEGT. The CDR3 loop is CASSEGTGSNYGYTF. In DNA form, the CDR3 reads TGTGCCAGCAGTGAGGGGACAGGTTCTAACTATGGCTACACCTTC.

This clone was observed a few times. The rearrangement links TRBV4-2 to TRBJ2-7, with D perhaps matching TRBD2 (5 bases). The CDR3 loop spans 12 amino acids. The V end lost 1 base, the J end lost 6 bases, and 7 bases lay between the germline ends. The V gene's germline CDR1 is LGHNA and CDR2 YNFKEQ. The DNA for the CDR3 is TGTGCCAGCAGCCAAGTAGCGTCCGAGCAGTACGTC. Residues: CASSQVASEQYV.

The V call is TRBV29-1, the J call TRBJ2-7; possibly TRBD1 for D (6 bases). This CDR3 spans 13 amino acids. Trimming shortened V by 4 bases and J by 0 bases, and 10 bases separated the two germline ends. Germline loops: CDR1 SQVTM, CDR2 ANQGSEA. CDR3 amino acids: CSVGRDISYEQYF. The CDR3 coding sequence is TGCAGCGTTGGCCGGGACATCTCCTACGAGCAGTACTTC.

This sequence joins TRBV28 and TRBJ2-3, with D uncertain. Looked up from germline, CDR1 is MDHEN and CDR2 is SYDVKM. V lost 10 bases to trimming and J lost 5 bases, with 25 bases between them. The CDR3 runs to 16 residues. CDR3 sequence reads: CAIQGVRGFPEDTQYF. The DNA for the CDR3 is TGTGCCATACAAGGTGTCAGAGGATTCCCCGAAGATACGCAGTATTTT.

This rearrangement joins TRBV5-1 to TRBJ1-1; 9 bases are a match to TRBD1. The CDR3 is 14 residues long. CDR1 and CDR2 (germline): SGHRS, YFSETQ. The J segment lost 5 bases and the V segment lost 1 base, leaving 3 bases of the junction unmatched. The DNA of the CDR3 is TGCGCCAGCAGCTTGTGGACAGGGGAAACTGAAGCTTTCTTT. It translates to CASSLWTGETEAFF.

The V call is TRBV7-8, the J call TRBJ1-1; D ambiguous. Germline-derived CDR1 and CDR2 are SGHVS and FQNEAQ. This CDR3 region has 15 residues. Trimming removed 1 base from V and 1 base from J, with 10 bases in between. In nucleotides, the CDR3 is TGTGCCAGCAGCTTAGATCTTCGGGAGAACACTGAAGCTTTCTTT. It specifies CASSLDLRENTEAFF.

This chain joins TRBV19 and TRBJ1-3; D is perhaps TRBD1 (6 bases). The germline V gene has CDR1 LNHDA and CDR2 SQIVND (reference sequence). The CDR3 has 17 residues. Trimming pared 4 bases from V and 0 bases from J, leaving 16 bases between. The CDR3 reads CASSNASQGTSGNTIYF. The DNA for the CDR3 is TGTGCCAGTAGTAATGCCTCCCAGGGGACCTCTGGAAACACCATATATTTT.

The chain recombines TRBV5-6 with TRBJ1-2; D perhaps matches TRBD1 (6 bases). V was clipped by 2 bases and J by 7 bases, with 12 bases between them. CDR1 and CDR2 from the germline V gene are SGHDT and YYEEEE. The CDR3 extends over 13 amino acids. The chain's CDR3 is CASSLRAGAGYTF. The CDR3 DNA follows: TGTGCCAGCAGCTTACGGGCAGGGGCTGGCTACACCTTC.